The 27 T cell receptor beta chains in this list originate from one sample, sequenced in a study of tumor-infiltrating lymphocytes in primary liver carcinoma. A constant-region primer primed TCR beta cDNA synthesis from roughly 520 ng of total RNA. ARM-PCR, slightly modified, supplied the TCR beta libraries through three nested multiplex PCR rounds. It was with TRBV1-TRBV30 forward primers and a C-beta reverse primer that the first two PCR rounds were run, at approximately 10 cycles each. MiXCR, applied by TCRdb to the multiplex PCR reads, yields one record per CDR3 protein. This table holds over 95,000 distinct CDR3 sequences, over 55% found once. It was from 20-30 mg of unsorted bulk tissue that RNA and DNA were co-extracted. The sequencing sample was made of liver tumor tissue from sampling region 5. Subset in this sample: tumor region T5, tumor centre. All receptors come from a woman in her sixties or seventies with primary liver carcinoma and hepatitis B virus infection.

The V and J genes are TRBV12-3 or TRBV12-4 and TRBJ1-1; D is undetermined. The CDR3 extends over 12 amino acids. CDR3 sequence (DNA): TGTGTCAGTACCACCATGAGCACTGAAGCTTTCTTT. Protein: CVSTTMSTEAFF.

This clonotype has only a few counts. The J gene is TRBJ2-6, the V gene TRBV15, with D uncertain. Trimming took 0 bases from V and 4 from J, leaving 10 bases between them. CDR1 and CDR2 (germline): LNHNV, YYDKDF (reference sequence). The CDR3 contains 16 residues. The CDR3 reads CATSRDLRSGANVLTF. The DNA for the CDR3 is TGTGCCACCAGCAGAGATCTGCGCTCCGGGGCCAACGTCCTGACTTTC.

To note about this clonotype: The conserved final phenylalanine or tryptophan is absent from the CDR3, which likely points to a read error. The CDR3 sequence is CASSPPGTGVPDTQYY. The CDR3 DNA reads TGTGCCAGCAGCCCACCCGGGACAGGGGTTCCAGATACACAGTATTAT. This chain joins TRBV7-8 and TRBJ2-3; 10 bases line up with TRBD1. The germline gives CDR1 SGHVS, CDR2 FQNEAQ. The CDR3 has 16 residues.

Comment on this clonotype: At one of its ends the junction is not consistent with the germline gene, which may arise from a read error. The chain combines TRBV5-1 with TRBJ1-1, with D hard to call. Germline assignment: CDR1 SGHRS and CDR2 YFSETQ. The CDR3 is 16 residues long. CDR3 residues: CASRLAVGLGGTEAFF. Here the CDR3 DNA reads TGCGCCAGCAGGTTGGCCGTTGGGTTGGGTGGCACTGAAGCTTTCTTT.

This clonotype was observed a handful of times. Because the CDR3 is missing its conserved closing phenylalanine or tryptophan, this is likely a read error. This chain uses TRBV6-6 with TRBJ1-4, with TRBD1 as a possible D gene (5 bases). Trimming took off 8 bases at V and 7 bases at J, with 17 bases between the two ends. Germline V gene lookup returns CDR1 MNHNY and CDR2 SVGAGI (reference sequence). CDR3 length: 14 amino acids. CDR3 loop: CASRLGGGGEKLFV. Here the CDR3 DNA reads TGTGCCAGCCGCCTGGGGGGGGGTGGTGAAAAACTGTTTGTT.

This clonotype has only one observation. A much larger clone sits a single nucleotide away, making a read error possible. This chain connects TRBV7-8 to TRBJ2-1, with D unclear. Trimming removed 5 bases at V and 10 bases at J, with 18 bases between. Germline V lookup: CDR1 SGHVS, CDR2 FQNEAQ. CDR3 length equals 14 residues. CDR3 coding DNA: TGTGCCAGCAGCCCTGACTCTGGTTGTGGCGAGCAGTTCTTC. It specifies CASSPDSGCGEQFF.

About this clonotype itself: At one boundary the junction diverges from the germline segment, which might be a read error. J is TRBJ2-1 and V is TRBV5-6; 15 bases map to TRBD2. This CDR3 contains 16 residues. Germline loops: CDR1 SGHDT, CDR2 YYEEEE. CDR3 sequence reads: CVSSLAPGLAGGEQFF. As DNA, the CDR3 is TGTGTCAGCAGCTTGGCCCCGGGACTAGCGGGAGGTGAGCAGTTCTTC.

Sample share makes this clonotype medium-sized. J is TRBJ2-2 and V is TRBV6-2 or TRBV6-3; 7 bases agree with TRBD1. The length of the CDR3 is 15 residues. The V gene's germline CDR1 is MNHEY and CDR2 SVGEGT. V lost 2 bases, J lost 3 bases, and 3 bases stayed unmatched. The CDR3 loop reads CASSYDRVDTGELFF. Here the CDR3 DNA reads TGTGCCAGCAGTTACGACAGGGTAGACACCGGGGAGCTGTTTTTT.

This clonotype was observed many times. The CDR3 sequence is CASSESTGGSIDTQYF. The CDR3 DNA sequence: TGCGCCAGCAGTGAGTCGACGGGGGGGAGTATAGATACGCAGTATTTT. The chain couples TRBV10-1 to TRBJ2-3; 8 nucleotides match TRBD2. Germline V gives CDR1 WNHNN, CDR2 SYGVQD (reference sequence). The CDR3 is made up of 16 amino acids. The ends lost 0 bases at V and 5 bases at J; junction bases unmatched: 7.

This clonotype was counted between two and nine times. A much larger clone lies a single base off, so this may be a read error. The chain joins TRBV7-8 to TRBJ2-7, with unresolved D. Germline loops: CDR1 SGHVS, CDR2 FQNEAQ. V shed 5 bases and J shed 0 bases, with 8 bases lying between them. The CDR3 loop spans 13 amino acids. This CDR3 reads CASSDKNSYEQYF. The DNA of the CDR3 is TGTGCCAGCAGCGACAAAAACTCCTACGAGCAGTACTTC.

A word on this clonotype: Since a much larger clone is just one base distant, this may be a read error. The chain uses TRBV5-4 and TRBJ2-5; 11 nucleotides agree with TRBD2. V lost 9 bases and J lost 5; bases outside the gene matches: 21. The CDR3 covers 18 residues. Germline loops: CDR1 SGHNT, CDR2 YYREEE (reference sequence). The CDR3 nucleotides are TGTGCCATCATGGCCGCGACTAGCGGGATCCCTAAAACCGAGACCCAGTACTTC. The encoded protein is CAIMAATSGIPKTETQYF.

This rearrangement joins TRBV29-1 to TRBJ1-5; 10 bases match TRBD1. Germline V gene data show CDR1 as SQVTM and CDR2 as ANQGSEA. There are 14 residues in the CDR3. V lost 5 bases, J lost 6 bases, and 7 bases stayed unmatched. The CDR3, as DNA: TGCAGCGTTACGGGACAGGGGATGTGTCAGCCCCAGCATTTT. This translates into CSVTGQGMCQPQHF.

As regards this clonotype: At one of its ends the junction is not consistent with the germline gene, which may arise from a read error. The J gene is TRBJ1-1, the V gene TRBV11-2; a weak D match, TRBD1 (5 bases). The CDR3 covers 20 residues. Germline values: CDR1 SGHAT, CDR2 FQNNGV. The CDR3 DNA reads as TGTGCCGGCAGCCTACATCAGCACGGACACCTTCGCTTTTGGGGCTATGAAGTTTTCTTT. The encoded protein is CAGSLHQHGHLRFWGYEVFF.

About this clonotype itself: The final CDR3 position lacks the conserved phenylalanine or tryptophan, pointing to a likely read error. The gene calls are TRBV6-1 and TRBJ1-5; the D is unclear. The CDR3 extends over 14 amino acids. The germline V gene has CDR1 MNHNS and CDR2 SASEGT. The chain's CDR3 is CASILSNSNQPQHS. CDR3 DNA: TGTGCCAGCATTTTATCGAATAGCAATCAACCCCAGCATTCT.

The table lists this clonotype with a count of one. Compared with germline, one end of the junction differs, possibly owing to a read error. This rearrangement joins TRBV11-2 to TRBJ2-2; D call uncertain. CDR1 and CDR2 (germline): SGHAT, FQNNGV. This CDR3 comprises 14 residues. In DNA, the CDR3 is TGTGCCAGGAGCTTACACCCGAAGACCGGGGAGCTGTTTTTT. This translates into CARSLHPKTGELFF.

As regards this clonotype: Compared with germline, one end of the junction differs, possibly owing to a read error. The V gene is TRBV11-3, the J gene TRBJ2-7, with 7 bases identical to TRBD2. Germline V gene data show CDR1 as SGHNT and CDR2 as YENEEA. This CDR3 spans 14 amino acids. In nucleotides, the CDR3 is TGTGCTAGCAGCTTAAGAGGGCGGGAGCACGAGCAATACTTC. This sequence encodes CASSLRGREHEQYF. Based on the CDR3 plus reference TRBV11-3 and TRBJ2-7, the full variable domain is EAGVVQSPRYKIIEKKQPVAFWCNPISGHNTLYWYLQNLGQGPELLIRYENEEAVDDSQLPKDRFSAERLKGVDSTLKIQPAELGDSAVYLCASSLRGREHEQYFGPGTRLTVT.

Remarks on this clonotype: A read error may produce the germline difference seen at one junction end. The chain carries TRBV11-2 and TRBJ2-1; D possibly corresponds to TRBD1 (6 bases). TRBJ2-7 matches the DNA end more closely, so the J call is doubtful. The CDR3 has 14 amino acids. The germline V gene encodes CDR1 SGHAT and CDR2 FQNNGV. The chain's CDR3 is CAGSPPSGANEQYF. The CDR3 bases are TGTGCCGGCAGCCCCCCCTCAGGGGCTAACGAGCAGTACTTC.

The chain couples TRBV4-1 to TRBJ2-7; D is uncertain. The end of the DNA fits TRBJ2-1 better, so the J call may be wrong. In germline, CDR1 is MGHRA, CDR2 YSYEKL. CDR3 size: 15 residues. The CDR3 reads CASSLNHQSSYEQFF. The CDR3 DNA is TGCGCCAGCAGCCTCAACCACCAGAGCTCCTACGAGCAGTTCTTC.

This rearrangement joins TRBV29-1 to TRBJ2-4, with 10 bases matching TRBD1. This CDR3 is built from 13 residues. Per germline, CDR1 SQVTM and CDR2 ANQGSEA. The CDR3 DNA follows: TGCAGTTATGGGGACAGGGGCAAAAACATGCAATACTTC. As protein: CSYGDRGKNMQYF.

This clonotype turned up a few times. A read error may explain this, as a much larger clone is one base away. V is TRBV6-1 and J is TRBJ1-2; TRBD1 aligns across 8 bases. Looked up from germline, CDR1 is MNHNS and CDR2 is SASEGT. The CDR3 length is 13 residues. Trimming cost V 6 bases and J 10 bases; bases outside gene matches: 10. CDR3 in amino acids: CASSRDRGGDYTF. CDR3 bases: TGTGCCAGCAGCCGCGACAGGGGTGGAGACTACACCTTC.

This clonotype has a count of ten or more. The genes are TRBV5-8 and TRBJ2-7; D possibly corresponds to TRBD2 (6 bases). Between the trimmed V and J ends, which lost 2 bases and 3 bases, there was a span of 15 bases. The CDR3 is 15 amino acids. The germline V gene encodes CDR1 SGHTS and CDR2 YDEGEE. The CDR3 DNA reads TGTGCCAGCAGCTTTTCGACTAGACGGGGCTACGAGCAGTACTTC. Protein sequence: CASSFSTRRGYEQYF.

Concerning this clonotype itself: A read error may produce the germline difference seen at one junction end. The chain employs TRBV30 and TRBJ2-3; weak D call: TRBD1 (5 bases). The germline V gene has CDR1 GTSNPN and CDR2 SVGIG (reference sequence). The CDR3 is 15 amino acids. CDR3 in amino acids: CAWGVRTLRSDTQYF. The DNA for the CDR3 is TGTGCCTGGGGTGTACGGACACTAAGATCCGATACGCAGTATTTT.

With respect to this clonotype: One end of the junction fails to match germline, which may point to a read error. This chain links TRBV29-1 with TRBJ1-2, with D hard to call. The length of the CDR3 is 14 residues. In germline, CDR1 is SQVTM, CDR2 ANQGSEA. CDR3 loop: CSVDTGVRGYGYTF. For the CDR3, the DNA is TGCAGCGTTGATACCGGGGTCCGAGGCTATGGCTATACCTTC. Combining the CDR3 with reference TRBV29-1 and TRBJ1-2 gives the whole variable domain SAVISQKPSRDICQRGTSLTIQCQVDSQVTMMFWYRQQPGQSLTLIATANQGSEATYESGFVIDKFPISRPNLTFSTLTVSNMSPEDSSIYLCSVDTGVRGYGYTFGSGTRLTVV.

A remark on this clonotype: Because it lacks the conserved phenylalanine or tryptophan at the end, this CDR3 is likely a read error. The V gene is TRBV12-3 or TRBV12-4, the J gene TRBJ1-1; no clear D gene. The ends were cut back, 8 bases at V and 2 bases at J, with 9 bases in the middle. This CDR3 is built from 12 residues. In nucleotides, the CDR3 is TGTGCCAGCTGCAATCCTAACACTGAAGCTTTCTAT. Amino acid sequence: CASCNPNTEAFY.

Note on this clonotype: The conserved phenylalanine or tryptophan is not found at the CDR3 terminus, so this likely reflects a read error. J is TRBJ2-5 and V is TRBV11-2; D is undetermined. Germline assignment: CDR1 SGHAT and CDR2 FQNNGV. The CDR3 loop spans 15 amino acids. The CDR3 region is CANSSRNSRTETQYY. CDR3 sequence (DNA): TGTGCCAACAGCTCCAGGAATAGCAGGACGGAGACCCAGTACTAC.

As for this clonotype: The germline gene is not matched at one end of the junction; a read error may be the cause. This chain joins TRBV6-1 and TRBJ1-5; D possibly corresponds to TRBD1 (6 bases). The CDR3 length is 19 residues. CDR1 and CDR2 from the germline V gene are MNHNS and SASEGT. The CDR3 DNA is TGTGCCAGTAGTGAAGCCACGACCAATTTCGACAGGCACAATCAGCCCCCGCATTTT. This encodes CASSEATTNFDRHNQPPHF.

This clonotype was recorded at least ten times. The chain couples TRBV5-1 to TRBJ2-7; 12 bases are a match to TRBD2. Germline V gene data show CDR1 as SGHRS and CDR2 as YFSETQ. V was clipped by 1 base and J by 6 bases; unmatched bases: 8. The CDR3 extends over 16 amino acids. The CDR3 DNA follows: TGCGCCAGCAGCTTGACTAGCGGGAGGACCAACTCCGAGCAGTACTTC. The encoded protein is CASSLTSGRTNSEQYF.